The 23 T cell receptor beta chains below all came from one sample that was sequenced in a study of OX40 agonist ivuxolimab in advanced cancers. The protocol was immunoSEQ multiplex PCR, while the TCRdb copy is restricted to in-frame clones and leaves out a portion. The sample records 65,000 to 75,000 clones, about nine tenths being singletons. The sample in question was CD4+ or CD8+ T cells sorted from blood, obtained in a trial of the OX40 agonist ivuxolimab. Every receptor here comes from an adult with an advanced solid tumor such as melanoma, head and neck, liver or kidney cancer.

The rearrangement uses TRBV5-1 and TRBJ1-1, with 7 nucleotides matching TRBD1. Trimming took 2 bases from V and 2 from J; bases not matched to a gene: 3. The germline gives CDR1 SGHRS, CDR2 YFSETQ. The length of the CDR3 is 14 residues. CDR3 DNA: TGCGCCAGCAGCTTCCAGGGGGACAACACTGAAGCTTTCTTT. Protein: CASSFQGDNTEAFF.

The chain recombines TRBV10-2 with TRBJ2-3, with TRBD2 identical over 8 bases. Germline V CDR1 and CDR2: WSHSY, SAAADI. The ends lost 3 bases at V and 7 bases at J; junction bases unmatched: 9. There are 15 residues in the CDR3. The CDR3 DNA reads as TGCGCCAGCAGTGACGGGGGGGGGCCTGGATATACGCAGTATTTT. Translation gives CASSDGGGPGYTQYF.

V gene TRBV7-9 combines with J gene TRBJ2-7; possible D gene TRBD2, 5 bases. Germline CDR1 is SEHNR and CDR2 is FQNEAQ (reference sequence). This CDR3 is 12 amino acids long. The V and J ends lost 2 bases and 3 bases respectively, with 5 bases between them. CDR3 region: CASSLSGYEQYF. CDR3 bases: TGTGCCAGCAGCTTAAGCGGCTACGAGCAGTACTTC. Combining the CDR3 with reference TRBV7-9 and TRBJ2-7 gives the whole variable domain DTGVSQNPRHKITKRGQNVTFRCDPISEHNRLYWYRQTLGQGPEFLTYFQNEAQLEKSRLLSDRFSAERPKGSFSTLEIQRTEQGDSAMYLCASSLSGYEQYFGPGTRLTVT.

CDR3 residues: CASRGTGAFNEKLFF. The CDR3 DNA reads as TGTGCCAGCAGGGGGACAGGGGCCTTTAATGAAAAACTGTTTTTT. V usage is TRBV2 and J usage is TRBJ1-4; 10 bases match TRBD1. CDR1 and CDR2 (germline): SNHLY, FYNNEI. The length of the CDR3 is 15 residues. J lost 4 bases, V lost 6 bases, and 5 bases had no gene match.

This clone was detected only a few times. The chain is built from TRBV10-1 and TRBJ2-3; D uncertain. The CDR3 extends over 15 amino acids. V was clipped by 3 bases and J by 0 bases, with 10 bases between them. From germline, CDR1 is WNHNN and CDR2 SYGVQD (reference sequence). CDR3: CASSEPTGSTDTQYF. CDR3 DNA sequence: TGCGCCAGCAGTGAACCGACGGGTAGCACAGATACGCAGTATTTT.

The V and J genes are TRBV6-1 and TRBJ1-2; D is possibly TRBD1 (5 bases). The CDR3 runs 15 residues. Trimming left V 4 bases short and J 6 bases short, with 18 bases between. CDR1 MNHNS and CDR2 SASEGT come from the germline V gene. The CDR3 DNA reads TGTGCCAGCAGTGGGGCCCCCGGGACGGGAAATGGCTACACCTTC. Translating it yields CASSGAPGTGNGYTF.

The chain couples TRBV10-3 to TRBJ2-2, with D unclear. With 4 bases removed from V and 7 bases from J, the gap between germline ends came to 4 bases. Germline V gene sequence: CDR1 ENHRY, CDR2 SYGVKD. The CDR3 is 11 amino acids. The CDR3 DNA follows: TGTGCCATCAGTGGGGGCGGGGAGCTGTTTTTT. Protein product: CAISGGGELFF.

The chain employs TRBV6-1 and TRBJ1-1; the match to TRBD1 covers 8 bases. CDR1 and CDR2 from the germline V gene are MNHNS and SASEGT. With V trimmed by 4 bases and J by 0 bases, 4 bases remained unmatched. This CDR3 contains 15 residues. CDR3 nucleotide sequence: TGTGCCAGCAGTGTTGTGGGACAGGTGAACACTGAAGCTTTCTTT. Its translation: CASSVVGQVNTEAFF.

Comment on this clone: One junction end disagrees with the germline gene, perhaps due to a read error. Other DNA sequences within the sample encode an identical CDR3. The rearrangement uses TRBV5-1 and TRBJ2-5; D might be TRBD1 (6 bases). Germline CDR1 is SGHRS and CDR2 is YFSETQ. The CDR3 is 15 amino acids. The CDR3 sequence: CASSGSQGYQETQYF. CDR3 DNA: TGCGCTAGCAGCGGAAGCCAGGGGTACCAAGAGACCCAGTACTTC.

CDR3: CASSLSGGLRGYTF. In nucleotides, the CDR3 is TGTGCCAGTAGTCTGTCTGGGGGACTGAGGGGCTACACCTTC. The V call is TRBV19, the J call TRBJ1-2; D might be TRBD1 (5 bases). Trimming cost V 5 bases and J 8 bases, with 18 bases left between them. This CDR3 is built from 14 residues. Germline V gene lookup returns CDR1 LNHDA and CDR2 SQIVND (reference sequence).

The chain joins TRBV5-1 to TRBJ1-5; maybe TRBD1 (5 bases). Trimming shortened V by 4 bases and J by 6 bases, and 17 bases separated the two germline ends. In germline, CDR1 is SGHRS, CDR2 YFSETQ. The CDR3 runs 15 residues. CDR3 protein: CASSLLRQGSQPQHF. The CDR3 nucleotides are TGCGCCAGCAGCCTCTTAAGGCAGGGCAGTCAGCCCCAGCATTTT.

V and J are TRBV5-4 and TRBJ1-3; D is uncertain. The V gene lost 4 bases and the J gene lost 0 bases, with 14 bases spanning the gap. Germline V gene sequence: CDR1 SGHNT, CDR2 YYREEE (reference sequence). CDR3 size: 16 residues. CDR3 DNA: TGTGCCAGCAGCCAAGATTCCGGCAACTCTGGAAACACCATATATTTT. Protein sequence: CASSQDSGNSGNTIYF.

CDR3 region: CASSPGTQNTEAFF. CDR3 bases: TGTGCCAGCTCCCCCGGGACACAGAACACTGAAGCTTTCTTT. The chain uses TRBV19 and TRBJ1-1; D might be TRBD1 (6 bases). The V and J ends lost 9 bases and 1 base respectively, with 15 bases between them. The germline V gene encodes CDR1 LNHDA and CDR2 SQIVND (reference sequence). This CDR3 region has 14 residues.

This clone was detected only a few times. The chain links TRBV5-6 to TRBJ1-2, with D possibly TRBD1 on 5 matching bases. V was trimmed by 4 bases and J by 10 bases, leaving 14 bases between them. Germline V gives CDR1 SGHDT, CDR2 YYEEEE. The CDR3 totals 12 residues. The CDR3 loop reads CASSKGLQVYTF. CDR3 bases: TGTGCCAGCAGCAAGGGACTTCAGGTCTACACCTTC.

The CDR3 bases are TGTGCCAGCAGCCCTGTAGCGGGTAGCTCCTACGAGCAGTACTTC. This sequence encodes CASSPVAGSSYEQYF. The chain carries TRBV7-2 and TRBJ2-7; 7 bases are shared with TRBD2. Germline CDR1 is SGHTA and CDR2 is FQGNSA. The J segment lost 0 bases and the V segment lost 5 bases, leaving 7 bases of the junction unmatched. The CDR3 totals 15 residues.

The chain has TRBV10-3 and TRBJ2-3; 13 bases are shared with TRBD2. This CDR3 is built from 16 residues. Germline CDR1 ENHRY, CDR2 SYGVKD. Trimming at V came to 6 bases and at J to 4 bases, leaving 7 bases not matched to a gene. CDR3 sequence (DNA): TGTGCCATCAGCCCCGCCACTAGCGGGGGGGCAGATACGCAGTATTTT. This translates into CAISPATSGGADTQYF.

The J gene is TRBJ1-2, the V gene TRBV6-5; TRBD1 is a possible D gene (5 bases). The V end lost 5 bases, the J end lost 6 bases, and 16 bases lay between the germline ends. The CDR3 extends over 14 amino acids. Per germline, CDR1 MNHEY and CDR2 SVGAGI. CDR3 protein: CASSESQDKDGYTF. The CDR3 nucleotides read TGTGCCAGCAGTGAATCACAGGATAAGGATGGCTACACCTTC.

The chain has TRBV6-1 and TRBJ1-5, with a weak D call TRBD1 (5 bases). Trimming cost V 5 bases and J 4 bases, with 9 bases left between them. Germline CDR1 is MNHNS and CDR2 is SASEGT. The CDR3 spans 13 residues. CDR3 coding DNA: TGTGCCAGCAGTTATCGACAGAATCAGCCCCAGCATTTT. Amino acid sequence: CASSYRQNQPQHF.

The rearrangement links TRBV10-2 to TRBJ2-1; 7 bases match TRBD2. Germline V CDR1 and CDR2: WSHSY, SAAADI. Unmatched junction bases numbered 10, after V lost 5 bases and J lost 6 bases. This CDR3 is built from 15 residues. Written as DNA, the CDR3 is TGCGCCAGCAGTTTCGGACTAGACGGTGTCAATGAGCAGTTCTTC. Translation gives CASSFGLDGVNEQFF.

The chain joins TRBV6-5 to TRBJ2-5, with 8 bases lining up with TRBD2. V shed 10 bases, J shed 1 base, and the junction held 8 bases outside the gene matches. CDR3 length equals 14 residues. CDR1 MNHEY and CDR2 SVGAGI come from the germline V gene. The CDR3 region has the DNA TGTGCCACCGCTCGGGGGGGAGTCCAAGAGACCCAGTACTTC. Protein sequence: CATARGGVQETQYF.

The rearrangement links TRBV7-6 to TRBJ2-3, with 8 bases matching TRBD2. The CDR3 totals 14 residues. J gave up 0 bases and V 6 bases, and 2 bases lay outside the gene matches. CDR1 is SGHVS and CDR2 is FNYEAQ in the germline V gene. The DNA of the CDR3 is TGTGCCAGCAGTATAGCGGGGAGCACAGATACGCAGTATTTT. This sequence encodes CASSIAGSTDTQYF.

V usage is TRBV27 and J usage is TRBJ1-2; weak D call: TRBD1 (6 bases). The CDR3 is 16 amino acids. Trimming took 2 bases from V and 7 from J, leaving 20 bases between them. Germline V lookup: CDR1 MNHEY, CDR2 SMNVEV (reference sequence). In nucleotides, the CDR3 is TGTGCCAGCAGTTTAAGAGGATACGGGGGCGCGGGTGGCTACACCTTC. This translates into CASSLRGYGGAGGYTF.

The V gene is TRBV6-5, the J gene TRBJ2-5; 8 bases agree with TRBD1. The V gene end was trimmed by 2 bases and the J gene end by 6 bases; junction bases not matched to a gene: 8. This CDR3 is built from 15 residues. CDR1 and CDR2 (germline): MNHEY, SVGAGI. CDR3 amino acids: CASSYEQGEGKTQYF. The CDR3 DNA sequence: TGTGCCAGCAGTTACGAACAGGGGGAAGGGAAGACCCAGTACTTC.